The 13 T cell receptor beta chains in this list originate from one sample, sequenced in a study of OX40 agonist ivuxolimab in advanced cancers. Method: immunoSEQ multiplex PCR; TCRdb's copy keeps in-frame clones and lacks some. The table has fewer than 45,000 clones, around nine tenths seen once. This specimen was CD4+ or CD8+ T cells sorted from blood, taken in a trial of the OX40 agonist ivuxolimab. The receptors shown here come from an adult with an advanced solid tumor such as melanoma, head and neck, liver or kidney cancer.

The V and J genes are TRBV5-4 and TRBJ2-7, with D hard to call. Per germline, CDR1 SGHNT and CDR2 YYREEE (reference sequence). V lost 4 bases, J lost 3 bases, and 14 bases lay in between. This CDR3 spans 14 amino acids. CDR3 in DNA: TGTGCCAGCAGCCCCGGGCCCCTTGACTACGAGCAGTACTTC. Translating gives CASSPGPLDYEQYF.

The chain uses TRBV19 and TRBJ2-3; D unclear. CDR1 is LNHDA and CDR2 is SQIVND in the germline V gene (reference sequence). CDR3 length equals 16 residues. The V end lost 0 bases, the J end lost 1 base, and 11 bases lay between the germline ends. CDR3 nucleotides: TGTGCCAGTAGTATAGACCAGACAAGCGGCACAGATACGCAGTATTTT. The encoded protein is CASSIDQTSGTDTQYF.

The chain employs TRBV7-9 and TRBJ2-7, with a weak D call TRBD2 (5 bases). Germline lookup yields CDR1 SEHNR and CDR2 FQNEAQ (reference sequence). The CDR3 covers 15 residues. The V gene lost 5 bases and the J gene lost 6 bases, with 20 bases spanning the gap. CDR3: CASSPFNVNRGEQYF. The CDR3 nucleotides read TGTGCCAGCAGCCCCTTTAACGTTAATCGGGGCGAGCAGTACTTC. The full variable domain, its missing parts supplied by reference TRBV7-9 and TRBJ2-7, is DTGVSQNPRHKITKRGQNVTFRCDPISEHNRLYWYRQTLGQGPEFLTYFQNEAQLEKSRLLSDRFSAERPKGSFSTLEIQRTEQGDSAMYLCASSPFNVNRGEQYFGPGTRLTVT.

The gene calls are TRBV5-1 and TRBJ1-1; the D gene is possibly TRBD1 (5 bases). Germline CDR1 and CDR2: SGHRS and YFSETQ. V was pared by 5 bases and J by 4 bases, with 9 bases between. The CDR3 extends over 12 amino acids. The CDR3 is CASRKGSTEAFF. The CDR3 DNA follows: TGCGCCAGCAGAAAGGGGAGCACTGAAGCTTTCTTT.

This clone was observed a single time. J is TRBJ2-6 and V is TRBV5-1; D is perhaps TRBD1 (5 bases). Looked up from germline, CDR1 is SGHRS and CDR2 is YFSETQ. V lost 6 bases, J lost 0 bases, and 37 bases lay in between. The CDR3 has 24 residues. This chain's CDR3 is CASKSLPPLGPGLNTRSGANVLTF. In DNA form, the CDR3 reads TGCGCCAGCAAATCTCTCCCGCCTCTTGGGCCAGGGTTGAATACTCGCTCTGGGGCCAACGTCCTGACTTTC.

The chain couples TRBV30 to TRBJ1-1; no definite D call. Looked up from germline, CDR1 is GTSNPN and CDR2 is SVGIG (reference sequence). The CDR3 extends over 13 amino acids. Trimming took off 8 bases at V and 1 base at J, with 14 bases between the two ends. CDR3 amino acids: CAGFFPPNTEAFF. In DNA, the CDR3 is TGTGCCGGATTTTTCCCCCCGAACACTGAAGCTTTCTTT.

The gene calls are TRBV7-9 and TRBJ2-7; unclear D gene. The CDR3 length is 12 residues. Per the germline V gene, CDR1 is SEHNR and CDR2 is FQNEAQ (reference sequence). Trimming took off 1 base at V and 7 bases at J, with 8 bases between the two ends. The CDR3 here is CASSLEVREQYF. The CDR3, as DNA: TGTGCCAGCAGCTTAGAGGTCCGGGAGCAGTACTTC. The full variable domain, with the rest looked up from reference TRBV7-9 and TRBJ2-7, is DTGVSQNPRHKITKRGQNVTFRCDPISEHNRLYWYRQTLGQGPEFLTYFQNEAQLEKSRLLSDRFSAERPKGSFSTLEIQRTEQGDSAMYLCASSLEVREQYFGPGTRLTVT.

The CDR3 DNA is TGTGCCAGCAGCTCAACAGTCTACGAGCAGTACTTC. Translating it yields CASSSTVYEQYF. This sequence joins TRBV5-5 and TRBJ2-7, with no clear D. Trimming removed 3 bases at V and 3 bases at J, with 7 bases between. The CDR3 covers 12 residues. From germline, CDR1 is SGHKS and CDR2 YYEKEE (reference sequence).

CDR3 protein: CAISETTGSSSQYF. For the CDR3, the DNA is TGTGCCATCAGTGAGACAACAGGGAGCTCTTCCCAGTACTTC. The V gene is TRBV10-3, the J gene TRBJ2-5; a weak D match, TRBD1 (6 bases). Germline V gene lookup returns CDR1 ENHRY and CDR2 SYGVKD. There are 14 residues in the CDR3. The V end lost 2 bases, the J end lost 9 bases, and 16 bases lay between the germline ends.

The rearrangement joins TRBV6-1 to TRBJ2-1, with 8 nucleotides matching TRBD1. The CDR3 length is 16 residues. V trimming: 3 bases; J trimming: 3 bases; junction bases outside the gene matches: 7. The germline V gene has CDR1 MNHNS and CDR2 SASEGT. CDR3 region: CASSDRTGRLYNEQFF. CDR3 sequence (DNA): TGTGCCAGCAGTGACAGGACAGGGCGACTCTACAATGAGCAGTTCTTC.

This rearrangement joins TRBV5-4 to TRBJ2-7; 11 nucleotides match TRBD2. Germline V gene sequence: CDR1 SGHNT, CDR2 YYREEE (reference sequence). The CDR3 is 15 residues long. The V segment lost 4 bases and the J segment 3 bases; nucleotides outside the gene matches: 6. This CDR3 reads CASSPTSGISYEQYF. CDR3 DNA: TGTGCCAGCAGCCCGACTAGCGGGATTAGCTACGAGCAGTACTTC.

The chain couples TRBV15 to TRBJ1-6; the D is unclear. CDR1 is LNHNV, CDR2 YYDKDF, per germline (reference sequence). V lost 2 bases and J lost 9, with 11 bases in between. The CDR3 length is 14 residues. The DNA for the CDR3 is TGTGCCACCAGCAGATCTGCGTCTGGTTCACCCCTCCACTTT. It is translated as CATSRSASGSPLHF.

V gene TRBV6-1 combines with J gene TRBJ2-2; D could derive from TRBD1 or TRBD2 (6 bases each). CDR1 is MNHNS, CDR2 SASEGT, per germline. With 6 bases removed from V and 7 bases from J, the gap between germline ends came to 12 bases. The CDR3 loop spans 13 amino acids. Here the CDR3 reads CASRGGGIGELFF. CDR3 nucleotide sequence: TGTGCCAGCAGAGGAGGGGGGATCGGGGAGCTGTTTTTT.